This T cell receptor (beta chain) comes out of a study of T-cell memory formation after mild COVID-19 (dated by TCRdb to the early 2020s). About the study as a whole: Most TCR sequence clusters were specific to one of the two donors. T-cell clones expanding and contracting after mild COVID-19 in two donors were tracked by longitudinal TCRalpha and TCRbeta repertoire sequencing. The cohort was made up of two young adult volunteers, one female and one male, who were previously healthy.

Trimming removed 4 bases from V and 2 bases from J, leaving 8 bases between the germline ends. The germline V gene provides CDR1 MGHRA and CDR2 YSYEKL. The CDR3 covers 13 residues, taking in both the cysteine and the phenylalanine. This entry keeps only the CDR3 DNA: 39 bases, framed from base 1. As for this clonotype: This receptor's antigen is unknown. It has no much larger one-base neighbor in the sample; base qualities were not kept.

Reads for this sample came from an Illumina NovaSeq 6000. TCRalpha and TCRbeta cDNA libraries were constructed by 5'RACE with constant-segment primers, with sample barcodes and unique molecular identifiers being introduced. RNA was extracted from every sample with Trizol reagent. Libraries were amplified in two PCR steps, with a second sample barcode and Illumina TruSeq adapters added in the second step. Libraries were sequenced on an Illumina NovaSeq with 2 x 150 bp paired-end reads. On the study's bioinformatics: With migec v1.2.7, reads were demultiplexed and then collapsed into UMI-guided consensus sequences. Using mixcr v2.1.11, UMI consensuses were aligned to TRA and TRB V and J templates and then assembled into clonotypes. Expanded or contracted clonotypes were those called significant by both edgeR and NoisET, with noise models trained on biological replicates. For edgeR calls, a false discovery rate-adjusted p below 0.01 and a log2 fold-change threshold of 1 were applied. PCA with hierarchical clustering of max-normalized trajectories of the 1000 most abundant clonotypes was used as exploratory dynamics analysis. The CD4 or CD8 phenotype of responding clones was assigned using the separately sequenced CD4+ and CD8+ repertoires. Clones were called with MiXCR by TCRdb after fastp trimmed the public reads at Q25, and only in-frame beta chains were retained. Each entry merges the rows of one CDR3 protein and shows their most common DNA and genes. V and J calls and clone size were set by TCRdb, not the authors. In all, the sample holds approximately 260,000 distinct CDR3 sequences, and more than 15% of those were seen once. The top ten hold approximately 22% of the sample.

PBMCs were isolated by Ficoll-Paque density gradient centrifugation. Overall study results and their limits: From day 15 to 85, contracting clones showed balanced CD4/CD8 phenotypes, whereas a second wave of clones that expanded from day 15 to 37 leaned towards CD4+. The detection of some responding clones in pre-infection memory suggests that pre-existing cross-reactive memory T cells joined the SARS-CoV-2 response. Contracting CD4+ clones were located mainly in the CM and EM memory subsets, whereas CD8+ clones were found to be enriched in EMRA. Only two mild cases were covered in the study, and larger cohorts including severe cases with pre-infection samples were considered necessary. Whether the second-wave clones peaking on day 37 were SARS-CoV-2 specific was not confirmed.

The sequencing input was PBMCs or a T cell subset sorted from them (not recorded which). The receptor chain draws on TRBV4-1 and TRBJ1-2, with TRBD1 as a weak D call on 6 bases. The sequence was obtained from a man between 18 and 35 years old who had mild COVID-19 (a few samples of this study predate the infection). The sample titles of this study are shuffled in the database, so cell type and time point are left out; the donor was told from shared clones. DNA sequence: TGCGCCAGCAGCCGGGACAAAAACTATGGCTACACCTTC. This is translated as CASSRDKNYGYTF.